What follows describes a single TCR beta chain. Its antigen is as yet unknown. Sequencing of TCR beta was performed on blood CD8+ T cells and on blood CD4+ T cells. The CD8+ and CD4+ T cells were negatively isolated, with the TEMRA cells enriched by FACS. With random hexamers, 0.5 to 1 ug RNA was reverse transcribed. Across 54 Vbeta and 13 Jbeta, TCR beta CDR3 was amplified with immunoSEQ multiplex PCR. TCRdb re-called the immunoSEQ multiplex PCR reads with MiXCR, one entry per CDR3 protein. The table includes about 400,000 distinct CDR3 sequences, more than 80% detected once. This CDR3 spans 15 amino acids. The ends lost 3 bases at V and 4 bases at J; junction bases unmatched: 6. The germline V gene encodes CDR1 SNHLY and CDR2 FYNNEI. This sample stems from a study of CD8 T cells in Susac syndrome. Points from the study as a whole: The study admitted that it had a relatively small number of individuals in its TCR sequencing and HLA analysis.

This clonotype was obtained from a human donor with multiple sclerosis. Sequenced input: CD8+ T cells from PBMCs. V usage is TRBV2 and J usage is TRBJ1-5, with TRBD1 matching over 7 bases. Here the CDR3 reads CASSDPGQSNQPQHF. The CDR3 bases are TGTGCCAGCAGTGACCCGGGACAGTCAAATCAGCCCCAGCATTTT.